This T cell receptor beta chain was found in a study of blood T cell repertoires in COVID-19. Turning to the study itself: PBMCs, B-cell-depleted T cells, or T cells provided the cDNA or gDNA that made up the material.

The junction had 1 base not matched to a gene; V was cut back by 0 bases and J by 5 bases. Germline CDR1 is SEHNR and CDR2 is FQNEAQ (reference sequence). This CDR3 spans 13 amino acids. Per the study methods: The assay estimated nucleated cells by amplifying reference gene primers. Method: immunoSEQ multiplex PCR; TCRdb's copy keeps in-frame clones and lacks some. Clone size and V and J calls were adopted from that table, with D and trimming inferred from the DNA. The sample shows a few hundred thousand clones, roughly 89% of them seen only once. The V gene is TRBV7-9, the J gene TRBJ2-7; the match to TRBD1 covers 7 bases. This clonotype was obtained from a man younger than 35 with acute COVID-19. Sequenced material: PBMCs or T cells enriched from blood (not recorded which). The CDR3 nucleotides are TGTGCCAGCAGCTTAGCTCAGGGGGACGAGCAGTACTTC. Amino acid sequence: CASSLAQGDEQYF.